What follows are 8 T cell receptor beta chains derived from one specimen sequenced in a study of response to subunit inactivated influenza vaccine. Each CDR3 protein gets one entry after TCRdb re-called the RT-PCR reads with MiXCR. This repertoire shows around 570,000 distinct CDR3 sequences, approximately 11% found once; its top ten account for 11%. The same data also contributed to another study, on T cells expressing NK-cell markers. This second report adds: A 5'RACE template switching approach incorporating UMIs was used to make TCR beta cDNA.

The specimen comprised PBMCs from blood, sampled on the day of vaccination. The receptors stem from a man aged 50-59 years who received an inactivated influenza vaccine.

This chain's CDR3 is CASSPLGMRTDTQYF. The CDR3 region has the DNA TGTGCCAGCTCACCCTTGGGGATGAGAACAGATACGCAGTATTTT. This chain links TRBV18 with TRBJ2-3; D remains ambiguous. This CDR3 has 15 amino acids. Germline CDR1 reads KGHSH; CDR2 reads LQKENI. Between the trimmed V and J ends, which lost 3 bases and 3 bases, there was a span of 13 bases.

V and J are TRBV11-3 and TRBJ2-2; TRBD1 matches 8 bases. V shed 4 bases, J shed 4 bases, and the junction held 23 bases outside the gene matches. There are 21 residues in the CDR3. CDR1 and CDR2 (germline): SGHNT, YENEEA. DNA of the CDR3: TGTGCCAGCAGCTCCACCTTGAGACAGGGGTCGCCACTGACGAGCACCGGGGAGCTGTTTTTT. Translating gives CASSSTLRQGSPLTSTGELFF.

The J gene is TRBJ2-7, the V gene TRBV14, with D possibly matching TRBD1 (5 bases). Trimming took off 4 bases at V and 6 bases at J, with 19 bases between the two ends. Germline V gene sequence: CDR1 SGHDN, CDR2 FVKESK. The CDR3 covers 15 residues. CDR3: CASSPGSRAVVEQYF. CDR3 bases: TGTGCCAGCAGCCCCGGGTCCAGGGCGGTGGTCGAGCAGTACTTC.

This clonotype was observed a handful of times. The chain joins TRBV7-8 to TRBJ1-2; D unresolved. Germline-derived CDR1 and CDR2 are SGHVS and FQNEAQ. V lost 4 bases and J 8 bases, leaving 14 bases between the germline ends. The CDR3 is 13 residues long. The CDR3 sequence: CASSSLTSGGYTF. CDR3 sequence (DNA): TGTGCCAGCAGCTCGCTCACCTCGGGAGGCTACACCTTC.

Ten or more counts support this clonotype. The chain couples TRBV18 to TRBJ1-3; a possible D gene is TRBD1 (6 bases). CDR1 is KGHSH, CDR2 LQKENI, per germline. The V gene lost 4 bases and the J gene lost 0 bases, with 13 bases spanning the gap. This CDR3 comprises 16 residues. CDR3 protein: CASSRQGSNSGNTIYF. CDR3 DNA sequence: TGTGCCAGCTCACGGCAGGGGAGCAACTCTGGAAACACCATATATTTT.

This clonotype was detected many times. The V gene is TRBV20-1, the J gene TRBJ1-1; D is possibly TRBD1 (6 bases). V lost 5 bases and J lost 1, with 8 bases in between. This CDR3 contains 12 residues. CDR1 is DFQATT, CDR2 SNEGSKA, per germline (reference sequence). The CDR3 region is CSAAQGNTEAFF. CDR3 DNA sequence: TGCAGTGCTGCACAGGGGAACACTGAAGCTTTCTTT.

In its sample, this clonotype was seen a few times. V gene TRBV20-1 combines with J gene TRBJ2-3; D unclear. Germline CDR1 is DFQATT and CDR2 is SNEGSKA (reference sequence). V was pared by 4 bases and J by 4 bases, with 21 bases between. The CDR3 extends over 16 amino acids. This CDR3 reads CSAKPISAAAPDTQYF. Written as DNA, the CDR3 is TGCAGTGCTAAACCGATTTCAGCAGCTGCACCAGATACGCAGTATTTT.

On this clonotype itself: Its ends do not fully match the called genes, so a read error is possible. The chain employs TRBV12-3 or TRBV12-4 and TRBJ2-7, with D possibly being TRBD1 (5 bases). The CDR3 spans 13 residues. The CDR3 loop reads CASSFGQGYEPYF. CDR3 nucleotides: TGTGCCAGCAGTTTCGGTCAGGGCTACGAGCCGTACTTC.